This T cell receptor beta chain was identified in a study of blood T cell repertoires in COVID-19. In the study overall: COVID-19 samples from acute and convalescent phases originated in the United States, Italy and Spain. PBMCs, B-cell-depleted T cells, or T cells provided the cDNA or gDNA that made up the material.

Trimming took off 4 bases at V and 6 bases at J, with 13 bases between the two ends. From germline, CDR1 is SNHLY and CDR2 FYNNEI. The CDR3 runs 13 residues. Per the study methods: Amplification of reference gene primers was used by the study to estimate nucleated cell counts. The protocol was immunoSEQ multiplex PCR, while the TCRdb copy is restricted to in-frame clones and leaves out a portion. V and J calls and clone size are those listed in that table; D and trimming were worked out from the DNA. The sample shows about 59,000 clones, 65% to 90% of them seen only once. Sequenced: peripheral blood. This receptor was identified in a woman aged 80 or over with active or convalescent COVID-19. The V and J genes are TRBV2 and TRBJ2-7; a possible D gene is TRBD1 (5 bases). CDR3 region: CASSAIQGSEQYF. Here the CDR3 DNA reads TGTGCCAGCAGTGCCATCCAGGGAAGCGAGCAGTACTTC.